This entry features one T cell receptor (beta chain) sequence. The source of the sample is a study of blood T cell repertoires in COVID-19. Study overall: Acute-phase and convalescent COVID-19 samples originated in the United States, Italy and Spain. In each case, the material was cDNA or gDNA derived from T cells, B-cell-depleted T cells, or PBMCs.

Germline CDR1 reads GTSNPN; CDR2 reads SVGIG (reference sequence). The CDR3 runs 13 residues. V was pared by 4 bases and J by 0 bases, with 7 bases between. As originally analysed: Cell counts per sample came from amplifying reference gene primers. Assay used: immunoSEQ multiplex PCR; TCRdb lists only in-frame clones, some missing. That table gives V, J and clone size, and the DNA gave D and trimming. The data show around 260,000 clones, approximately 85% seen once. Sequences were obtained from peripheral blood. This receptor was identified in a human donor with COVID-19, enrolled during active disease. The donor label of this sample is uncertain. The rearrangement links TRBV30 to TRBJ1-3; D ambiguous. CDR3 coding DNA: TGTGCCTGGATGGTTAGCTCTGGAAACACCATATATTTT. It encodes CAWMVSSGNTIYF.